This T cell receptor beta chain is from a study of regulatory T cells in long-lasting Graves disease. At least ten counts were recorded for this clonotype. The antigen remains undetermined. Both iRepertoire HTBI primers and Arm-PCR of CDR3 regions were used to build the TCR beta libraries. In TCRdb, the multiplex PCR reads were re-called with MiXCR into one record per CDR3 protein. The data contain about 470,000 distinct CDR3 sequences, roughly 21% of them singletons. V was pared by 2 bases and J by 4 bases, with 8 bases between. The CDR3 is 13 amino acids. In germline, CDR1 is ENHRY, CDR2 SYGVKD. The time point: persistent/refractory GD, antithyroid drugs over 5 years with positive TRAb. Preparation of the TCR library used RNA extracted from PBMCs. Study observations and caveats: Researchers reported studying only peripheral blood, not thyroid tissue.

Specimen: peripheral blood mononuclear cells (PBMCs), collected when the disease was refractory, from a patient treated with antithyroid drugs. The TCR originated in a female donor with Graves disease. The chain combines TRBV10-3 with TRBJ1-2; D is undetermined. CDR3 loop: CAISEEGIYGYTF. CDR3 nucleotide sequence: TGTGCCATCAGTGAGGAGGGCATCTATGGCTACACCTTC.